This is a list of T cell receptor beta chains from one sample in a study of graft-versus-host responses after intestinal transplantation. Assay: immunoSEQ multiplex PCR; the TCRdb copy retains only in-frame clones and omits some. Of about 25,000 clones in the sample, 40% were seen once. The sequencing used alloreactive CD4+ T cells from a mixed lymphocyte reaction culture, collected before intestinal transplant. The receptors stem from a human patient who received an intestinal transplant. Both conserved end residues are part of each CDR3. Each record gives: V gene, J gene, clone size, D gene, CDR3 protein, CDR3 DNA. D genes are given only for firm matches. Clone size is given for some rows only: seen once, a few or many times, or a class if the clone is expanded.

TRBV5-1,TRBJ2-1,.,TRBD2,CASSLGLAGYNEQFF,TGCGCCAGCAGCTTGGGGCTAGCGGGCTATAATGAGCAGTTCTTC
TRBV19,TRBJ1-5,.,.,CASRIGGNQPQHF,TGTGCCAGTAGAATCGGAGGCAATCAGCCCCAGCATTTT
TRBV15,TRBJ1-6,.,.,CATSRDGLASPLHF,TGTGCCACCAGCAGAGATGGCTTGGCTTCACCCCTCCACTTT
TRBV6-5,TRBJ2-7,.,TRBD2,CASSPTSALREQYF,TGTGCCAGCAGTCCCACTAGCGCTCTGCGGGAGCAGTACTTC
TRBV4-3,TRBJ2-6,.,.,CASSRGLGGAGANVLTF,TGCGCCAGCAGCCGAGGGTTGGGGGGGGCCGGGGCCAACGTCCTGACTTTC
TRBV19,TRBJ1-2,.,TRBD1,CASSIAGTDLYGYTF,TGTGCCAGTAGTATAGCGGGGACAGACTTATATGGCTACACCTTC
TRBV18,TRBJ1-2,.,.,CASSPAQVVDGYTF,TGTGCCAGCTCACCAGCACAGGTGGTGGATGGCTACACCTTC
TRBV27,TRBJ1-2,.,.,CASRTPNYGYTF,TGTGCCAGCAGGACACCCAACTATGGCTACACCTTC
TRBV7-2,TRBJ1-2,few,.,CASSLGRGFYGYTF,TGTGCCAGCAGCTTAGGTCGGGGATTCTATGGCTACACCTTC
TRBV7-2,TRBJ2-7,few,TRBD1,CASSLALGDRRYF,TGTGCCAGCAGCTTAGCGCTGGGGGACAGGCGGTACTTC
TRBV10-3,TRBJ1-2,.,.,CAISPAGIGYTF,TGTGCCATCTCGCCCGCAGGTATCGGCTACACCTTC
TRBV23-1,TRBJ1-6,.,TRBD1,CASTIFPRGQPGRSYNSPLHF,TGCGCCAGCACCATCTTTCCCCGGGGACAGCCCGGCCGCTCCTATAATTCACCCCTCCACTTT
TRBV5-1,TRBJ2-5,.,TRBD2,CASSRDYSQETQYF,TGCGCCAGCAGTCGGGACTACAGCCAAGAGACCCAGTACTTC
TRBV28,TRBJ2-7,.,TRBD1,CASRGDRVSHEQYF,TGTGCCAGCAGGGGGGACAGGGTTAGTCACGAGCAGTACTTC
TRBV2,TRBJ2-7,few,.,CASSEDWGTYEQYF,TGTGCCAGCAGTGAAGACTGGGGCACCTACGAGCAGTACTTC
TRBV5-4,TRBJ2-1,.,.,CASSLGLRADNEQFF,TGTGCCAGCAGCTTGGGGTTGAGAGCGGACAATGAGCAGTTCTTC
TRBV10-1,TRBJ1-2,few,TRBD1,CASRDLTGERYGYTF,TGCGCCAGCAGAGACCTGACAGGGGAACGCTATGGCTACACCTTC
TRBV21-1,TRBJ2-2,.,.,CASSLRGFYGTGELFF,TGTGCCAGCAGCCTAAGGGGGTTTTACGGCACCGGGGAGCTGTTTTTT
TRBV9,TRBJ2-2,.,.,CASSVQGTGELFF,TGTGCCAGCAGCGTACAGGGCACCGGGGAGCTGTTTTTT
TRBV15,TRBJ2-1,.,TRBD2,CATSRDRGTSGISYNEQFF,TGTGCCACCAGCAGAGATCGCGGGACTAGCGGAATCTCCTACAATGAGCAGTTCTTC
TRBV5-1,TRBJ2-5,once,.,CASSLVLGGVQTQYF,TGCGCCAGCAGCTTGGTATTAGGGGGTGTGCAGACCCAGTACTTC
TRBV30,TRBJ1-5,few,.,CAWSIGYSNQPQHF,TGTGCCTGGAGTATCGGGTATAGCAATCAGCCCCAGCATTTT
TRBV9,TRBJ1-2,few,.,CASSVAVGGPANYGYTF,TGTGCCAGCAGCGTAGCCGTGGGGGGACCTGCTAACTATGGCTACACCTTC
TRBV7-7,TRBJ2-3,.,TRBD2,CASSLGLAGRTDTQYF,TGTGCCAGCAGCTTGGGACTAGCGGGTCGCACAGATACGCAGTATTTT
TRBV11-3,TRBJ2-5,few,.,CASEGQPGETQYF,TGTGCCAGCGAAGGGCAGCCAGGGGAGACCCAGTACTTC
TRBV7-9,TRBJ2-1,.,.,CASSTRGGAQYNEQFF,TGTGCCAGCAGCACTCGTGGAGGGGCTCAATACAATGAGCAGTTCTTC
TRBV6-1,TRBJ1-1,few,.,CASSEAAGGGTEAFF,TGTGCCAGCAGTGAAGCGGCGGGGGGAGGCACTGAAGCTTTCTTT
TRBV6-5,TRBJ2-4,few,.,CASSYKYRFKNIQYF,TGTGCCAGCAGTTACAAATACCGGTTCAAAAACATTCAGTACTTC
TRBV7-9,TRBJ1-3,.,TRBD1,CASSPYRGWGTIYF,TGTGCCAGCAGCCCCTACAGGGGATGGGGCACCATATATTTT
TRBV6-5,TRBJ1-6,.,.,CASRTGSSYNSPLHF,TGTGCCAGCAGGACCGGGAGCTCCTATAATTCACCCCTCCACTTT
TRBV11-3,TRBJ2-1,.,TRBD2,CASSLLGAGVYNEQFF,TGTGCCAGCAGCTTACTAGGAGCGGGAGTATACAATGAGCAGTTCTTC
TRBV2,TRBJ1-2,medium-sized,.,CASTVSTGTYGYTF,TGTGCCAGCACCGTTTCAACAGGGACCTATGGCTACACCTTC
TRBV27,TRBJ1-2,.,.,CASSLVAGLSNYGYTF,TGTGCCAGCAGTTTAGTGGCAGGGCTCTCTAACTATGGCTACACCTTC